This T cell receptor (beta chain) is from a study of blood T cell repertoires in COVID-19. Background on the study: Acute and convalescent COVID-19 samples came from the United States, Italy and Spain. From T cells, B-cell-depleted T cells, or PBMCs came the material, which was cDNA or gDNA.

Original data processing: Scientists estimated how many nucleated cells there were by amplifying reference gene primers. Repertoires were generated with immunoSEQ multiplex PCR, while TCRdb's copy carries only in-frame clones and drops some. V and J calls and clone size are given by that table; D and trimming were obtained from the DNA. The sample yields around 18,000 clones, about 88% seen once. Trimming shortened V by 3 bases and J by 5 bases, and 8 bases separated the two germline ends. Germline CDR1 KGHSH, CDR2 LQKENI. This CDR3 is built from 13 residues. The sequenced sample consisted of peripheral blood. The receptor was derived from a man aged 55 to 70 with active COVID-19. The chain uses TRBV18 and TRBJ2-1; D is ambiguous. The chain's CDR3 is CASSPITNNEQFF. In nucleotides, the CDR3 is TGTGCCAGCTCACCTATAACAAACAATGAGCAGTTCTTC.